Each of the 11 T cell receptor beta chains below was sequenced from the same sample in a study of T cell responses to AZD1222 COVID-19 vaccine. The data were produced by immunoSEQ multiplex PCR, yet TCRdb's version contains in-frame clones alone and is incomplete. The repertoire has about 150,000 clones, 86% of them found once; the top ten carry over 4.5%. This specimen consisted of peripheral blood, obtained 28 days after the second AZD1222 dose. These receptor sequences come from an adult who received the AZD1222 COVID-19 vaccine.

The chain recombines TRBV4-1 with TRBJ1-2; D is uncertain. The CDR3 sequence is 14 residues long. CDR1 and CDR2 from the germline V gene are MGHRA and YSYEKL. V was trimmed by 3 bases and J by 7 bases, leaving 15 bases between them. CDR3 loop: CASSHPATRSGYTF. The CDR3 bases are TGCGCCAGCAGCCACCCCGCCACACGCTCTGGCTACACCTTC.

The CDR3 spells CASSAIEGSYNEQFF. CDR3 nucleotides: TGTGCCAGCAGCGCTATAGAGGGGTCCTACAATGAGCAGTTCTTC. This chain uses TRBV11-2 with TRBJ2-1; D may correspond to TRBD1 or TRBD2 (5 bases each). V was trimmed by 5 bases and J by 1 base, leaving 12 bases between them. There are 15 residues in the CDR3. Germline V gene sequence: CDR1 SGHAT, CDR2 FQNNGV. Combining the CDR3 with reference TRBV11-2 and TRBJ2-1 gives the whole variable domain EAGVAQSPRYKIIEKRQSVAFWCNPISGHATLYWYQQILGQGPKLLIQFQNNGVVDDSQLPKDRFSAERLKGVDSTLKIQPAKLEDSAVYLCASSAIEGSYNEQFFGPGTRLTVL.

The chain recombines TRBV6-5 with TRBJ1-1; TRBD1 matches 9 bases. Germline V gene lookup returns CDR1 MNHEY and CDR2 SVGAGI. The V gene end was trimmed by 2 bases and the J gene end by 4 bases; junction bases not matched to a gene: 5. This CDR3 has 15 residues. CDR3 coding DNA: TGTGCCAGCAGTTACGCGGGACAGGGAGGCACTGAAGCTTTCTTT. This encodes CASSYAGQGGTEAFF.

The chain has TRBV6-1 and TRBJ1-3; D uncertain. V gave up 0 bases and J gave up 4 bases, with 4 bases separating them. Germline V gene sequence: CDR1 MNHNS, CDR2 SASEGT. This CDR3 is built from 13 residues. CDR3 region: CASSEARGNTIYF. The CDR3 DNA sequence: TGTGCCAGCAGTGAAGCGCGGGGAAACACCATATATTTT.

This chain uses TRBV30 with TRBJ2-1, with D unclear. The CDR3 has 14 residues. Germline V gene data show CDR1 as GTSNPN and CDR2 as SVGIG (reference sequence). Trimming stripped 4 bases from V and 7 bases from J, with 17 bases between. The CDR3 region is CAWIRRPNLNEQFF. In DNA, the CDR3 is TGTGCCTGGATTCGTCGGCCAAATCTAAATGAGCAGTTCTTC. Looking up the rest from reference TRBV30 and TRBJ2-1 gives the full variable domain: SQTIHQWPATLVQPVGSPLSLECTVEGTSNPNLYWYRQAAGRGLQLLFYSVGIGQISSEVPQNLSASRPQDRQFILSSKKLLLSDSGFYLCAWIRRPNLNEQFFGPGTRLTVL.

The J gene is TRBJ1-4, the V gene TRBV28, with 8 bases fitting TRBD1. Germline V gene sequence: CDR1 MDHEN, CDR2 SYDVKM. This CDR3 spans 16 amino acids. V lost 4 bases and J lost 4; bases outside the gene matches: 8. CDR3 nucleotides: TGTGCCAGCAGTTCCGGCAGGGGGCAGGTTAATGAAAAACTGTTTTTT. It codes for CASSSGRGQVNEKLFF.

The rearrangement links TRBV5-8 to TRBJ1-1, with D hard to call. The CDR3 has 13 residues. The V gene lost 4 bases and the J gene lost 0 bases, with 7 bases spanning the gap. CDR1 and CDR2 (germline): SGHTS, YDEGEE. The chain's CDR3 is CASSLQLNTEAFF. The CDR3 region has the DNA TGTGCCAGCAGCCTACAGCTGAACACTGAAGCTTTCTTT.

This clone was found once. The chain carries TRBV9 and TRBJ1-4; D remains ambiguous. The CDR3 spans 13 residues. With 3 bases removed from V and 4 bases from J, the gap between germline ends came to 7 bases. Germline-derived CDR1 and CDR2 are SGDLS and YYNGEE. The CDR3 coding sequence is TGTGCCAGCAGCGGTAGCCTTAATGAAAAACTGTTTTTT. This sequence encodes CASSGSLNEKLFF.

The genes are TRBV28 and TRBJ1-5; D remains unclear. The germline V and J ends were trimmed by 3 bases and 0 bases, with 12 bases remaining between them. Germline lookup yields CDR1 MDHEN and CDR2 SYDVKM. The length of the CDR3 is 16 residues. CDR3 sequence (DNA): TGTGCCAGCAGTTTGGAGACAACATATAGCAATCAGCCCCAGCATTTT. Its protein product is CASSLETTYSNQPQHF. Complete variable domain (other parts from reference TRBV28 and TRBJ1-5): DVKVTQSSRYLVKRTGEKVFLECVQDMDHENMFWYRQDPGLGLRLIYFSYDVKMKEKGDIPEGYSVSREKKERFSLILESASTNQTSMYLCASSLETTYSNQPQHFGDGTRLSIL.

V gene TRBV4-2 combines with J gene TRBJ2-5, with a tentative D call TRBD1 (6 bases). This CDR3 has 14 residues. Trimming cost V 4 bases and J 4 bases, with 13 bases left between them. Germline CDR1 and CDR2: LGHNA and YNFKEQ. The CDR3 protein is CASSPTQGLETQYF. CDR3 in DNA: TGTGCCAGCAGCCCCACGCAGGGGTTAGAGACCCAGTACTTC.

This clone showed up just once. J is TRBJ1-4 and V is TRBV4-2, with D perhaps matching TRBD1 (6 bases). CDR1 is LGHNA and CDR2 is YNFKEQ in the germline V gene. There are 16 residues in the CDR3. The V end lost 2 bases, the J end lost 8 bases, and 18 bases lay between the germline ends. The CDR3 region has the DNA TGTGCCAGCAGCCAAAGACAGGATTCCTCAGGGGAAAAACTGTTTTTT. Translated, it gives CASSQRQDSSGEKLFF.